The clone carrying this TCR beta chain occurred a few times. Its target is unknown. cDNA molecules, individually, were tagged with unique molecular identifiers. TCRdb redid the calling of the 5' RACE reads with MiXCR, one entry per CDR3 protein. The sample lists some 39,000 distinct CDR3 sequences, roughly 7% occurring once. The source of the sample is a study of early T cells in non-severe SARS-CoV-2 infection. Study information: Alpha and beta chains were unpaired, from unsorted whole-blood bulk RNA.

Broader study findings: The VDJdb matching leaned toward anti-spike CD8 responses and overlooked private and CD4 specificities.

The sequence was obtained from an adult who was a healthcare worker with PCR-confirmed SARS-CoV-2 infection or an uninfected control (not recorded which). Sequencing was done on a sample of whole blood.

This CDR3 reads CSAIFPVQNIQYF. For the CDR3, the DNA is TGCAGTGCCATCTTTCCGGTGCAAAACATTCAGTACTTC. This sequence joins TRBV20-1 and TRBJ2-4; D is unclear. The length of the CDR3 is 13 residues. CDR1 DFQATT and CDR2 SNEGSKA come from the germline V gene (reference sequence). The V gene lost 6 bases and the J gene lost 5 bases, with 14 bases spanning the gap.